The 20 T cell receptor beta chains given below trace back to one sample, sequenced in a study of cytomegalovirus exposure and HLA in healthy donors. In the PCR, 60 Vbeta and 13 Jbeta primers were used. Using immunoSEQ multiplex PCR, the repertoire was profiled, and TCRdb retains in-frame clones only, with some absent. The table shows fewer than 250,000 clones, with roughly 80% occurring only once. Input material: PBMCs. The receptors shown here come from a girl aged 2 to 10 in good health and CMV-seronegative.

Here the CDR3 DNA reads TGTGCCAGCAGTACAGGGTCCCCTAACTATGGCTACACCTTC. Translation gives CASSTGSPNYGYTF. The chain has TRBV9 and TRBJ1-2; perhaps TRBD1 as D (6 bases). CDR3 length: 14 amino acids. Between the trimmed V and J ends, which lost 5 bases and 0 bases, there was a span of 11 bases. Germline V gives CDR1 SGDLS, CDR2 YYNGEE.

V and J are TRBV7-9 and TRBJ2-5; 15 bases line up with TRBD2. Per germline, CDR1 SEHNR and CDR2 FQNEAQ (reference sequence). Trimming at V came to 5 bases and at J to 5 bases, leaving 6 bases not matched to a gene. The CDR3 length is 16 residues. This chain's CDR3 is CASSPRTSGGAETQYF. CDR3 DNA: TGTGCCAGCAGCCCGAGGACTAGCGGGGGGGCGGAGACCCAGTACTTC. Full variable domain (rest looked up from reference TRBV7-9 and TRBJ2-5): DTGVSQNPRHKITKRGQNVTFRCDPISEHNRLYWYRQTLGQGPEFLTYFQNEAQLEKSRLLSDRFSAERPKGSFSTLEIQRTEQGDSAMYLCASSPRTSGGAETQYFGPGTRLLVL.

V gene TRBV4-2 combines with J gene TRBJ2-2; 9 positions agree with TRBD2. V lost 8 bases to trimming and J lost 6 bases; unmatched junction nucleotides: 10. The CDR3 totals 15 residues. CDR1 is LGHNA, CDR2 YNFKEQ, per germline. The CDR3 is CASSHRTSDSGELFF. CDR3 DNA sequence: TGTGCCAGCTCCCATAGGACTAGCGATTCCGGGGAGCTGTTTTTT.

The chain links TRBV9 to TRBJ2-2; a possible D gene is TRBD2 (5 bases). This CDR3 has 14 residues. Trimming stripped 3 bases from V and 6 bases from J, with 12 bases between. The germline V gene encodes CDR1 SGDLS and CDR2 YYNGEE. In DNA form, the CDR3 reads TGTGCCAGCAGCGAGGCTAGCCCCTCCGGGGAGCTGTTTTTT. Translated, it gives CASSEASPSGELFF.

The chain employs TRBV18 and TRBJ2-6, with a possible D match to TRBD1 (6 bases). The CDR3 loop spans 19 amino acids. The V end was cut by 2 bases, the J end by 1 base, with 18 bases between. Germline lookup yields CDR1 KGHSH and CDR2 LQKENI. The CDR3: CASSPGLPGDPSGANVLTF. The CDR3 DNA reads TGTGCCAGCTCACCAGGATTGCCAGGGGATCCTTCTGGGGCCAACGTCCTGACTTTC.

The rearrangement joins TRBV5-6 to TRBJ2-7; the D is unclear. CDR1 SGHDT and CDR2 YYEEEE come from the germline V gene. V dropped 0 bases and J dropped 5 bases, with 15 bases sitting between them. This CDR3 region has 15 residues. The CDR3, as DNA: TGTGCCAGCAGCTTGGCGGTAAGAATGGAGAACGAGCAGTACTTC. Its protein product is CASSLAVRMENEQYF. The complete variable domain, with remaining parts taken from reference TRBV5-6 and TRBJ2-7, reads DAGVTQSPTHLIKTRGQQVTLRCSPKSGHDTVSWYQQALGQGPQFIFQYYEEEERQRGNFPDRFSGHQFPNYSSELNVNALLLGDSALYLCASSLAVRMENEQYFGPGTRLTVT.

This chain joins TRBV6-6 and TRBJ1-2, with TRBD1 matching 7 bases. The CDR3 spans 13 residues. With 4 bases clipped from V and 5 bases from J, the junction kept 4 bases outside the gene matches. The germline V gene has CDR1 MNHNY and CDR2 SVGAGI (reference sequence). For the CDR3, the DNA is TGTGCCAGCAGTTGGGACAGCTCTTATGGCTACACCTTC. It yields the protein CASSWDSSYGYTF.

This chain connects TRBV10-3 to TRBJ2-2, with D possibly matching TRBD2 (7 bases). Trimming removed 7 bases at V and 2 bases at J, with 14 bases between. This CDR3 contains 15 residues. Germline V gene lookup returns CDR1 ENHRY and CDR2 SYGVKD. This CDR3 is CAIKGGIHNTGELFF. The CDR3, as DNA: TGTGCCATCAAGGGGGGGATCCATAACACCGGGGAGCTGTTTTTT.

This clone has only one observation. V usage is TRBV5-6 and J usage is TRBJ1-5; no firm D call. V lost 0 bases, J lost 6 bases, and 7 bases lay in between. This CDR3 comprises 13 residues. CDR1 and CDR2 from the germline V gene are SGHDT and YYEEEE. CDR3 sequence (DNA): TGTGCCAGCAGCTTGGCAGGTGTTCAGCCCCAGCATTTT. Translated, it gives CASSLAGVQPQHF.

Points on this clone: The same CDR3 arises from other DNA sequences in this sample as well. The chain carries TRBV5-1 and TRBJ1-5; weak D call: TRBD1 (5 bases). The ends were cut back, 0 bases at V and 4 bases at J, with 5 bases in the middle. CDR1 and CDR2 from the germline V gene are SGHRS and YFSETQ. This CDR3 contains 13 residues. The CDR3 bases are TGCGCCAGCAGCTTGGCAGGGAATCAGCCCCAGCATTTT. Translated, it gives CASSLAGNQPQHF.

The count of this clone is one. The V call is TRBV5-6, the J call TRBJ2-5, with D hard to call. The tail of the sequence fits TRBJ2-7 better, so the J call may be wrong. The CDR3 runs to 14 residues. Germline V gene lookup returns CDR1 SGHDT and CDR2 YYEEEE. The CDR3 loop reads CASSFATIYYEQYF. The DNA for the CDR3 is TGTGCCAGCAGCTTCGCCACGATCTACTACGAGCAGTACTTC.

The genes are TRBV5-1 and TRBJ2-1; 11 bases align to TRBD2. Trimming at V came to 5 bases and at J to 4 bases, leaving 5 bases not matched to a gene. Germline values: CDR1 SGHRS, CDR2 YFSETQ. This CDR3 has 15 amino acids. CDR3 sequence reads: CASSFRTSGYNEQFF. The CDR3 DNA reads TGCGCCAGCAGTTTCAGGACTAGCGGGTACAATGAGCAGTTCTTC.

The V gene is TRBV11-2, the J gene TRBJ2-5; TRBD1 matches at 7 bases. Germline V gene data show CDR1 as SGHAT and CDR2 as FQNNGV. Germline trimming cut 3 bases from V and 4 bases from J; bases unmatched to any gene: 8. The CDR3 spans 15 residues. CDR3 DNA: TGTGCCAGCAGCTTGGTAAGGCAGGGGGTAGAGACCCAGTACTTC. Its protein is CASSLVRQGVETQYF.

This sequence joins TRBV30 and TRBJ2-1, with unresolved D. The V end lost 5 bases, the J end lost 5 bases, and 10 bases lay between the germline ends. The CDR3 has 12 amino acids. Per the germline V gene, CDR1 is GTSNPN and CDR2 is SVGIG (reference sequence). In DNA, the CDR3 is TGTGCCTGGTCAGTCATCCACAATGAGCAGTTCTTC. The encoded protein is CAWSVIHNEQFF.

This clone was found a few times. This rearrangement joins TRBV6-5 to TRBJ1-5; 9 bases match TRBD1. CDR3 length equals 13 residues. Trimming at V came to 5 bases and at J to 10 bases, leaving 6 bases not matched to a gene. The germline V gene encodes CDR1 MNHEY and CDR2 SVGAGI. Here the CDR3 DNA reads TGTGCCAGCAGTGCCGGGACAGGGAATCCCCAGCATTTT. This codes for CASSAGTGNPQHF.

A few counts support this clone. The chain uses TRBV10-3 and TRBJ2-1; TRBD2 matches at 9 bases. Trimming at V came to 4 bases and at J to 7 bases, leaving 2 bases not matched to a gene. The CDR3 loop spans 13 amino acids. Germline-derived CDR1 and CDR2 are ENHRY and SYGVKD. The CDR3 sequence: CAISVAGGNEQFF. CDR3 nucleotides: TGTGCCATCAGTGTGGCGGGGGGGAATGAGCAGTTCTTC.

A word on this clone: The sample carries other DNA sequences with the same CDR3. The chain couples TRBV6-5 to TRBJ1-1; D is undetermined. V lost 0 bases, J lost 3 bases, and 11 bases lay in between. This CDR3 has 15 amino acids. Per the germline V gene, CDR1 is MNHEY and CDR2 is SVGAGI. Written as DNA, the CDR3 is TGTGCCAGCAGTTACTCACGGGGTGTAGACACTGAAGCTTTCTTT. Amino acids: CASSYSRGVDTEAFF.

CDR3 sequence: CASSVGQGAYNEQFF. As DNA, the CDR3 is TGTGCCAGCTCGGTTGGGCAGGGGGCCTACAATGAGCAGTTCTTC. The V call is TRBV7-9, the J call TRBJ2-1; TRBD1 matches at 7 bases. J was trimmed by 2 bases and V by 8 bases; bases with no gene match: 9. The CDR3 extends over 15 amino acids. The germline V gene has CDR1 SEHNR and CDR2 FQNEAQ (reference sequence).

This chain connects TRBV4-1 to TRBJ2-3, with D maybe TRBD1 (5 bases). The germline CDR1 and CDR2 sequences are MGHRA and YSYEKL. CDR3 length equals 18 residues. V was cut by 0 bases and J by 0 bases, with 16 bases left in between. CDR3 nucleotides: TGCGCCAGCAGCCAAGATGCCCTCAGGACACTTAGCACAGATACGCAGTATTTT. It specifies CASSQDALRTLSTDTQYF.

The count of this clone is one. V usage is TRBV4-1 and J usage is TRBJ2-7, with a weak D call TRBD2 (7 bases). Trimming shortened V by 0 bases and J by 6 bases, and 21 bases separated the two germline ends. CDR3 size: 17 residues. Germline V gene sequence: CDR1 MGHRA, CDR2 YSYEKL. The CDR3 sequence is CASSQDLSGGDTAEQYF. CDR3 DNA: TGCGCCAGCAGCCAAGATTTGAGTGGGGGGGACACTGCCGAGCAGTACTTC.